This T cell receptor beta chain was sequenced for a study of blood T cell repertoires in COVID-19. Overall study: Researchers got acute and convalescent COVID-19 samples from the United States, Italy and Spain.

Seattle patients were enrolled during active infection and followed longitudinally. V gave up 8 bases and J gave up 0 bases; unmatched junction bases: 4. The CDR3 runs to 14 residues. Looked up from germline, CDR1 is SNHLY and CDR2 is FYNNEI. Generated by immunoSEQ multiplex PCR, the TCRdb table keeps only in-frame clones and is missing some. The sample shows around 400,000 clones, more than 70% of them seen only once. The TCR was taken from a woman aged 30 to 39 with COVID-19, enrolled during active disease. The J gene is TRBJ1-3, the V gene TRBV2; 7 bases match TRBD1. Sequenced material: peripheral blood. CDR3 DNA: TGTGCCAGCGGGACAGCCGACTCTGGAAACACCATATATTTT. Translation: CASGTADSGNTIYF.